The 13 T cell receptor beta chains listed next were all sequenced from one sample in a study of shared clonotypes between healthy human individuals. Here immunoSEQ multiplex PCR was the method, and the copy in TCRdb shows in-frame clones only, minus some. The sample lists fewer than 600,000 clones; more than 75% were seen once. The specimen sequenced was PBMCs. These receptors came from a woman aged 40 to 49 in good health. Some clones in this sample may be carry-over from other donors' samples.

This sequence joins TRBV5-5 and TRBJ2-7; 7 positions agree with TRBD2. The CDR3 length is 14 residues. Germline trimming cut 4 bases from V and 4 bases from J; bases unmatched to any gene: 8. Per the germline V gene, CDR1 is SGHKS and CDR2 is YYEKEE (reference sequence). CDR3 in DNA: TGTGCCAGCAGCCGCGGGGACTACCGTTACGAGCAGTACTTC. It translates to CASSRGDYRYEQYF.

The rearrangement links TRBV5-1 to TRBJ2-2; D possibly corresponds to TRBD2 (5 bases). CDR1 and CDR2 from the germline V gene are SGHRS and YFSETQ. The V gene lost 4 bases and the J gene lost 8 bases, with 15 bases spanning the gap. This CDR3 has 14 amino acids. DNA for the CDR3: TGCGCCAGCAGCCCTGACTACGAATCGGGGGAGCTGTTTTTT. Its protein product is CASSPDYESGELFF.

This chain uses TRBV9 with TRBJ2-5; D is uncertain. V lost 0 bases to trimming and J lost 3 bases, with 6 bases between them. Germline CDR1 SGDLS, CDR2 YYNGEE. The CDR3 runs to 13 residues. The CDR3 region has the DNA TGTGCCAGCAGCGTAGGTCCAAAAGAGACCCAGTACTTC. This gives the protein CASSVGPKETQYF.

In regard to this clone: The sample contains more than one DNA sequence encoding this CDR3. The rearrangement links TRBV7-9 to TRBJ1-4, with 9 nucleotides matching TRBD1. Losses at the gene ends were 3 bases for V and 7 bases for J; bases not matched to a gene: 3. There are 14 residues in the CDR3. Per the germline V gene, CDR1 is SEHNR and CDR2 is FQNEAQ (reference sequence). The CDR3 region has the DNA TGTGCCAGCAGCTTGGGACAGGGTGGTGAAAAACTGTTTTTT. Encoded protein: CASSLGQGGEKLFF. Together with reference TRBV7-9 and TRBJ1-4, the CDR3 gives the full variable domain: DTGVSQNPRHKITKRGQNVTFRCDPISEHNRLYWYRQTLGQGPEFLTYFQNEAQLEKSRLLSDRFSAERPKGSFSTLEIQRTEQGDSAMYLCASSLGQGGEKLFFGSGTQLSVL.

V and J are TRBV5-4 and TRBJ2-7, with TRBD2 matching 7 bases. The ends lost 0 bases at V and 4 bases at J; junction bases unmatched: 7. The CDR3 is 15 residues long. Per germline, CDR1 SGHNT and CDR2 YYREEE (reference sequence). CDR3 residues: CASSLAGGRGYEQYF. The CDR3 DNA sequence: TGTGCCAGCAGCTTGGCTGGCGGGAGAGGTTACGAGCAGTACTTC. Based on the CDR3 plus reference TRBV5-4 and TRBJ2-7, the full variable domain is ETGVTQSPTHLIKTRGQQVTLRCSSQSGHNTVSWYQQALGQGPQFIFQYYREEENGRGNFPPRFSGLQFPNYSSELNVNALELDDSALYLCASSLAGGRGYEQYFGPGTRLTVT.

This clone was observed a single time. Other DNA variants within this sample encode the same CDR3. This sequence joins TRBV9 and TRBJ2-3, with D tentatively TRBD1 (5 bases). This CDR3 spans 16 amino acids. V gave up 0 bases and J gave up 2 bases, with 13 bases separating them. The germline CDR1 and CDR2 sequences are SGDLS and YYNGEE. The CDR3 DNA sequence: TGTGCCAGCAGCGTAGGAGCAGGGCTCGACACAGATACGCAGTATTTT. Translation gives CASSVGAGLDTDTQYF.

This rearrangement joins TRBV28 to TRBJ2-3; tentatively, D is TRBD1 or TRBD2 (6 bases each). The CDR3 has 15 amino acids. The V and J ends lost 8 bases and 6 bases respectively, with 21 bases between them. CDR1 MDHEN and CDR2 SYDVKM come from the germline V gene. CDR3 in amino acids: CASPPRGRLVDTQYF. The CDR3 DNA is TGTGCCAGCCCTCCTCGGGGGCGGTTGGTGGATACGCAGTATTTT.

This chain joins TRBV7-9 and TRBJ2-7; D assignment may be TRBD1 or TRBD2 (5 bases each). Germline V gene sequence: CDR1 SEHNR, CDR2 FQNEAQ (reference sequence). The CDR3 has 12 amino acids. V lost 6 bases to trimming and J lost 4 bases, with 10 bases between them. The CDR3 sequence is CASSWGSYEQYF. DNA for the CDR3: TGTGCCAGCAGTTGGGGGAGTTACGAGCAGTACTTC. The full variable domain, with the rest looked up from reference TRBV7-9 and TRBJ2-7, is DTGVSQNPRHKITKRGQNVTFRCDPISEHNRLYWYRQTLGQGPEFLTYFQNEAQLEKSRLLSDRFSAERPKGSFSTLEIQRTEQGDSAMYLCASSWGSYEQYFGPGTRLTVT.

This clone was seen only a few times. The gene calls are TRBV30 and TRBJ2-7; 11 nucleotides agree with TRBD2. This CDR3 contains 16 residues. The trim removed 2 bases at V and 2 bases at J, leaving 8 bases unmatched. CDR1 GTSNPN and CDR2 SVGIG come from the germline V gene (reference sequence). CDR3 sequence reads: CAWSRPSGRIAYEQYF. CDR3 bases: TGTGCCTGGAGTCGGCCTAGCGGGAGGATAGCCTACGAGCAGTACTTC.

The chain couples TRBV11-2 to TRBJ2-3, with TRBD1 matching 11 bases. Trimming at V came to 4 bases and at J to 6 bases, leaving 3 bases not matched to a gene. CDR3 length: 14 amino acids. The germline CDR1 and CDR2 sequences are SGHAT and FQNNGV. CDR3 coding DNA: TGTGCCAGCAGCTCGGACAGGGGGCCGGATACGCAGTATTTT. It encodes CASSSDRGPDTQYF.

Notes on this clone: Other DNA sequences in this specimen translate into the identical CDR3. J is TRBJ2-7 and V is TRBV4-1; D is unclear. This CDR3 spans 14 amino acids. Germline values: CDR1 MGHRA, CDR2 YSYEKL. The V end was cut by 0 bases, the J end by 1 base, with 7 bases between. CDR3 in DNA: TGCGCCAGCAGCCAAGATCGCGGATCCTACGAGCAGTACTTC. As protein: CASSQDRGSYEQYF.

The gene calls are TRBV28 and TRBJ1-4; 8 bases match TRBD1. Per germline, CDR1 MDHEN and CDR2 SYDVKM. Losses at the gene ends were 6 bases for V and 8 bases for J; bases not matched to a gene: 8. This CDR3 is 14 amino acids long. Here the CDR3 DNA reads TGTGCCAGCAGCTCTGGACAGGGCAGCGAAAAACTGTTTTTT. The encoded protein is CASSSGQGSEKLFF.

V and J are TRBV4-1 and TRBJ2-1; 9 positions agree with TRBD1. V trimming: 2 bases; J trimming: 1 base; junction bases outside the gene matches: 3. CDR3 length: 16 amino acids. CDR1 is MGHRA, CDR2 YSYEKL, per germline. The CDR3 region is CASSQLGTGSYNEQFF. DNA for the CDR3: TGCGCCAGCAGCCAATTAGGGACAGGGTCCTACAATGAGCAGTTCTTC.